The rows below give T cell receptor beta chains drawn from one sample of a study of shared clonotypes between healthy human individuals. Libraries were prepared by immunoSEQ multiplex PCR; TCRdb keeps only in-frame clonotypes and omits some of them. The table includes more than 2 million clones, 90% to 95% detected once. The sequencing sample was made of naive CD4+ T cells sorted from blood. These receptors were taken from a man aged 18-30 years in good health. Both conserved end residues are part of each CDR3. D genes are given only for firm matches. Where a row states a size, it is once, few, many or the class of an expanded clone; other rows omit it.

TRBD1	TRBV28	TRBJ2-7	.	CASSSGTGGAYEQYF	TGTGCCAGCAGTTCCGGGACAGGGGGGGCCTACGAGCAGTACTTC
.	TRBV10-3	TRBJ1-3	.	CAITRQQSGNTIYF	TGTGCCATCACAAGACAGCAGAGTGGAAACACCATATATTTT
.	TRBV7-6	TRBJ2-2	.	CASSLAENTGELFF	TGTGCCAGCAGCTTAGCAGAGAACACCGGGGAGCTGTTTTTT
.	TRBV5-1	TRBJ2-7	.	CASSLGGTSQNYEQYF	TGCGCCAGCAGCTTGGGTGGGACTTCGCAAAACTACGAGCAGTACTTC
.	TRBV30	TRBJ1-2	once	CAWRRTNYGYTF	TGTGCCTGGAGGAGGACCAACTATGGCTACACCTTC
.	TRBV19	TRBJ1-5	.	CASSISATYSNQPQHF	TGTGCCAGTAGTATATCGGCTACTTATAGCAATCAGCCCCAGCATTTT
TRBD1	TRBV30	TRBJ2-7	.	CAWSVPRGRFHEQYF	TGTGCCTGGAGTGTACCCAGGGGGCGCTTCCACGAGCAGTACTTC
.	TRBV27	TRBJ2-7	.	CASSLPGTGVGYEQYF	TGTGCCAGCAGTCTCCCGGGTACGGGAGTGGGGTACGAGCAGTACTTC
TRBD1	TRBV6-5	TRBJ1-2	.	CASNPGQGANGYTF	TGTGCCAGCAACCCGGGACAGGGGGCCAATGGCTACACCTTC
TRBD1	TRBV9	TRBJ1-6	.	CASSVATGVNSPLHF	TGTGCCAGCAGCGTAGCTACAGGGGTTAATTCACCCCTCCACTTT
.	TRBV2	TRBJ1-4	.	CASSERTAGIKDEKLFF	TGTGCCAGCAGCGAACGGACAGCCGGAATTAAAGATGAAAAACTGTTTTTT
TRBD1	TRBV7-2	TRBJ1-2	.	CASSFGTGYGYTF	TGTGCCAGCAGCTTCGGGACAGGCTATGGCTACACCTTC
.	TRBV5-1	TRBJ1-1	.	CASSQGTGMNTEAFF	TGCGCCAGCAGCCAGGGAACAGGGATGAACACTGAAGCTTTCTTT
.	TRBV7-9	TRBJ1-4	.	CASRSEGEKLFF	TGTGCCAGCAGATCAGAGGGGGAAAAACTGTTTTTT
TRBD1	TRBV29-1	TRBJ2-5	.	CSVRTGQETQYF	TGCAGCGTCAGGACAGGCCAAGAGACCCAGTACTTC
.	TRBV18	TRBJ2-5	.	CASSPPAGETQYF	TGTGCCAGCTCACCACCGGCGGGGGAGACCCAGTACTTC